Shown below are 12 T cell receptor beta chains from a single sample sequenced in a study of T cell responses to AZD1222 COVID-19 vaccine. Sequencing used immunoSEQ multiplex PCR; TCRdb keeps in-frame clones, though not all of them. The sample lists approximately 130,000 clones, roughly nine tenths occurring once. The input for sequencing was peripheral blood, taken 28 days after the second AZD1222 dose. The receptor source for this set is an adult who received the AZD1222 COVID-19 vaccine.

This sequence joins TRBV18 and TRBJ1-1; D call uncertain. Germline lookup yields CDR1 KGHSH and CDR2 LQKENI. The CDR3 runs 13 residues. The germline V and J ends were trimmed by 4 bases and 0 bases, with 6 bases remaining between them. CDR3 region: CASSQAVNTEAFF. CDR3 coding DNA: TGTGCCAGCTCACAGGCGGTGAACACTGAAGCTTTCTTT.

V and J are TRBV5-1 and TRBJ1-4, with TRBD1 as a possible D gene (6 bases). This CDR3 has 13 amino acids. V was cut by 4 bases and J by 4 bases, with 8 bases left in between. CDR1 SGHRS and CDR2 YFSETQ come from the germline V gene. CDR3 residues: CASSRGHNEKLFF. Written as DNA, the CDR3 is TGCGCCAGCAGCCGGGGACATAATGAAAAACTGTTTTTT.

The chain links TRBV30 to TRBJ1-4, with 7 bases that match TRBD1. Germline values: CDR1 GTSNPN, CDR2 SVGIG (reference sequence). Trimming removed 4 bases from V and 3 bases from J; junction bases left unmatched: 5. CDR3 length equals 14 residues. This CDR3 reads CAWNGGQPNEKLFF. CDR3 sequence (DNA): TGTGCCTGGAATGGGGGACAGCCTAATGAAAAACTGTTTTTT. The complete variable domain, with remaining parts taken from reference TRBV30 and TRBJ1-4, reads SQTIHQWPATLVQPVGSPLSLECTVEGTSNPNLYWYRQAAGRGLQLLFYSVGIGQISSEVPQNLSASRPQDRQFILSSKKLLLSDSGFYLCAWNGGQPNEKLFFGSGTQLSVL.

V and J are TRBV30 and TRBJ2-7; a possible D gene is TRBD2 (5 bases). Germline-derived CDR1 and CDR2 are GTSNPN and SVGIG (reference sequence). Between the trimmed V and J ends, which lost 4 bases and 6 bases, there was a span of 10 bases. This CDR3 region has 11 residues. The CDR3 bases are TGTGCCTGGATGAGGGTAGGCGAGCAGTACTTC. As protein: CAWMRVGEQYF.

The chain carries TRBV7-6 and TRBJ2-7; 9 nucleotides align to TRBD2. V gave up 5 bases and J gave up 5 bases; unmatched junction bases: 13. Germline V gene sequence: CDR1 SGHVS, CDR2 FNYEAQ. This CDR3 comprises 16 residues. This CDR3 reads CASSRGTSGLIHEQYF. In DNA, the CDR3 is TGTGCCAGCAGCCGGGGAACTAGCGGGCTCATCCACGAGCAGTACTTC.

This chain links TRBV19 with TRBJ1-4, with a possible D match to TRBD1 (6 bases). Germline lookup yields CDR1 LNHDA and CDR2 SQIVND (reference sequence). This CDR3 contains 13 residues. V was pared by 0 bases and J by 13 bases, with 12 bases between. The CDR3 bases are TGTGCCAGTAGTATAGATCAAAGGGGGGGACTGTTTTTT. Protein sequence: CASSIDQRGGLFF.

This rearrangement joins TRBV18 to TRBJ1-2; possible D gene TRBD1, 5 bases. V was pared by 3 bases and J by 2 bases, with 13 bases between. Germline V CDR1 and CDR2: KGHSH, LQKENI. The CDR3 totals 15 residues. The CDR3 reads CASSPAGTGNYGYTF. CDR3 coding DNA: TGTGCCAGCTCACCCGCCGGGACGGGGAACTATGGCTACACCTTC.

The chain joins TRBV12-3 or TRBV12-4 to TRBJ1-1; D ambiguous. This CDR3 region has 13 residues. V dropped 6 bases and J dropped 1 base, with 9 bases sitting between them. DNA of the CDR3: TGTGCCAGCAGGGAACAAACGAACACTGAAGCTTTCTTT. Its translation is CASREQTNTEAFF.

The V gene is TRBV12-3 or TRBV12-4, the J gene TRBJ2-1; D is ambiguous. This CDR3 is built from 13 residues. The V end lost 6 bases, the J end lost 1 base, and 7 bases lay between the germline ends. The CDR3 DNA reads TGTGCCAGCAGCCCTATTTCCTACAATGAGCAGTTCTTC. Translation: CASSPISYNEQFF.

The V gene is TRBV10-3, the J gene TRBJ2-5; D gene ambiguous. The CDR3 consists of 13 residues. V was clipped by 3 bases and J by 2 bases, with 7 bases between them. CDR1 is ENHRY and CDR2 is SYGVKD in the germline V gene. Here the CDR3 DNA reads TGTGCCATCAGTGAAGGGATGCAAGAGACCCAGTACTTC. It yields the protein CAISEGMQETQYF.

The DNA of the CDR3 is TGTGCCAGCAGTTACTTAGGGGAAGGCTATGGCTACACCTTC. Protein sequence: CASSYLGEGYGYTF. V and J are TRBV6-5 and TRBJ1-2, with a weak D call TRBD1 (5 bases). Germline CDR1 MNHEY, CDR2 SVGAGI. CDR3 length: 14 amino acids. V gave up 1 base and J gave up 4 bases, with 10 bases separating them.

The CDR3 protein is CASSSQGQGPQHF. The CDR3 DNA sequence: TGTGCCAGCAGTTCGCAGGGCCAGGGGCCCCAGCATTTT. The chain combines TRBV27 with TRBJ1-5; perhaps TRBD1 as D (5 bases). Trimming removed 4 bases at V and 9 bases at J, with 13 bases between. Germline V CDR1 and CDR2: MNHEY, SMNVEV (reference sequence). The CDR3 covers 13 residues.